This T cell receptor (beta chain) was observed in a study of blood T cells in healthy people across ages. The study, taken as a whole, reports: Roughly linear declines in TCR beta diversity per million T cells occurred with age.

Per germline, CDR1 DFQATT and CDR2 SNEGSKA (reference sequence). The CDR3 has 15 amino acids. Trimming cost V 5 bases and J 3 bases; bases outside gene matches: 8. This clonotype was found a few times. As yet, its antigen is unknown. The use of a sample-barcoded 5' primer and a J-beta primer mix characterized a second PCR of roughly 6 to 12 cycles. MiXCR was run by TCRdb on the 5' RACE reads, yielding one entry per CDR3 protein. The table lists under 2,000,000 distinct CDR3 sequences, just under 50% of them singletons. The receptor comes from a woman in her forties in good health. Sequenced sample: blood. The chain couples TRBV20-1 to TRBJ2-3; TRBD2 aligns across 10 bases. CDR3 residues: CSAPVEAGGTDTQYF. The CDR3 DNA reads TGCAGTGCTCCAGTCGAAGCGGGGGGGACAGATACGCAGTATTTT.